The 10 T cell receptor beta chains in this list originate from one sample, sequenced in a study of PD-L1 blockade in urothelial cancer. Only in-frame clones appear in the TCRdb table, and some are missing; sequencing was by immunoSEQ multiplex PCR. The table lists about 57,000 clones, about 82% of them singletons. The specimen was PBMCs, collected around atezolizumab (anti-PD-L1) treatment. The source is a man in his fifties or sixties with urothelial cancer.

V and J are TRBV27 and TRBJ2-1, with TRBD2 matching 8 bases. Germline CDR1 and CDR2: MNHEY and SMNVEV (reference sequence). Trimming at V came to 5 bases and at J to 0 bases, leaving 0 bases not matched to a gene. CDR3 length: 14 amino acids. The CDR3: CASSTSGSYNEQFF. The CDR3 coding sequence is TGTGCCAGCAGTACTAGCGGCTCCTACAATGAGCAGTTCTTC.

V usage is TRBV9 and J usage is TRBJ2-1; 13 positions match TRBD2. With 4 bases clipped from V and 7 bases from J, the junction kept 11 bases outside the gene matches. Germline CDR1 and CDR2: SGDLS and YYNGEE. This CDR3 comprises 17 residues. Here the CDR3 DNA reads TGTGCCAGCAGCCCAATCGGAGAACTAGCGGGGGGGAATGAGCAGTTCTTC. This sequence encodes CASSPIGELAGGNEQFF. The variable domain in full, completed from reference TRBV9 and TRBJ2-1, reads DSGVTQTPKHLITATGQRVTLRCSPRSGDLSVYWYQQSLDQGLQFLIQYYNGEERAKGNILERFSAQQFPDLHSELNLSSLELGDSALYFCASSPIGELAGGNEQFFGPGTRLTVL.

This CDR3 reads CASIFDSGSSYNEQFF. The CDR3 DNA reads TGTGCCAGCATTTTTGATAGCGGGAGCTCCTACAATGAGCAGTTCTTC. The rearrangement uses TRBV2 and TRBJ2-1; TRBD2 matches 9 bases. The CDR3 has 16 residues. V trimming: 7 bases; J trimming: 0 bases; junction bases outside the gene matches: 7. CDR1 is SNHLY and CDR2 is FYNNEI in the germline V gene.

The chain links TRBV27 to TRBJ2-3; 8 bases align to TRBD1. V gave up 8 bases and J gave up 4 bases; unmatched junction bases: 11. CDR1 MNHEY and CDR2 SMNVEV come from the germline V gene (reference sequence). The length of the CDR3 is 15 residues. The CDR3 sequence: CASGHGQGSADTQYF. CDR3 nucleotide sequence: TGTGCCAGCGGCCACGGACAGGGCTCGGCAGATACGCAGTATTTT.

Turning to this clone: Other DNA sequences from this sample encode an identical CDR3 as well. The chain recombines TRBV5-1 with TRBJ1-1; 9 nucleotides match TRBD1. The germline V gene encodes CDR1 SGHRS and CDR2 YFSETQ. The CDR3 length is 14 residues. Trimming at V came to 4 bases and at J to 4 bases, leaving 5 bases not matched to a gene. CDR3 protein: CASSDTGGTTEAFF. CDR3 coding DNA: TGCGCCAGCAGCGATACAGGGGGCACCACTGAAGCTTTCTTT.

This sequence joins TRBV7-8 and TRBJ1-3; D not resolved. This CDR3 region has 18 residues. Trimming took 2 bases from V and 4 from J, leaving 21 bases between them. CDR1 and CDR2 from the germline V gene are SGHVS and FQNEAQ. CDR3 sequence (DNA): TGTGCCAGCAGCTTACCACTAGGACGAGGCGAAGGCGGAAACACCATATATTTT. It codes for CASSLPLGRGEGGNTIYF.

In its sample, this clone was seen a few times. The gene calls are TRBV13 and TRBJ1-2; the D is unclear. The CDR3 has 15 residues. Germline CDR1 reads PRHDT; CDR2 reads FYEKMQ (reference sequence). V dropped 0 bases and J dropped 8 bases, with 16 bases sitting between them. In DNA, the CDR3 is TGTGCCAGCAGCTTAGGTAGTTTTTCGGCCAGGGGCTACACCTTC. It encodes CASSLGSFSARGYTF.

The rearrangement joins TRBV18 to TRBJ1-6; no definite D call. Germline values: CDR1 KGHSH, CDR2 LQKENI. The CDR3 is 14 residues long. V shed 2 bases and J shed 4 bases, with 6 bases lying between them. CDR3 coding DNA: TGTGCCAGCTCACCAACTAGTTATAATTCACCCCTCCACTTT. Translated, it gives CASSPTSYNSPLHF. Full variable domain (rest looked up from reference TRBV18 and TRBJ1-6): NAGVMQNPRHLVRRRGQEARLRCSPMKGHSHVYWYRQLPEEGLKFMVYLQKENIIDESGMPKERFSAEFPKEGPSILRIQQVVRGDSAAYFCASSPTSYNSPLHFGNGTRLTVT.

The V call is TRBV10-3, the J call TRBJ2-7; D not certain. The germline gives CDR1 ENHRY, CDR2 SYGVKD. This CDR3 comprises 12 residues. V lost 8 bases, J lost 6 bases, and 14 bases lay in between. Here the CDR3 DNA reads TGTGCCATCGGGCCGGCCAACTCCGAGCAGTACTTC. It specifies CAIGPANSEQYF.

V gene TRBV11-2 combines with J gene TRBJ2-1, with D possibly TRBD2 on 5 matching bases. The ends were cut back, 4 bases at V and 5 bases at J, with 9 bases in the middle. Germline values: CDR1 SGHAT, CDR2 FQNNGV. The CDR3 loop spans 13 amino acids. The CDR3 coding sequence is TGTGCCAGCAGCTCCGGACTTGACAATGAGCAGTTCTTC. This sequence encodes CASSSGLDNEQFF.